This T cell receptor beta chain derives from a study of blood T cell repertoires in COVID-19. Study details: There were acute and convalescent COVID-19 samples, and they came from the United States, Italy and Spain. PBMCs, B-cell-depleted T cells, or T cells were the source of the cDNA or gDNA that made up the material.

Sequencing was performed with immunoSEQ multiplex PCR; in TCRdb, only in-frame clones are kept and a portion is missing. The repertoire consists of about 210,000 clones, with roughly 90% occurring once and the leading ten covering around 4.8%. Between the trimmed V and J ends, which lost 4 bases and 2 bases, there was a span of 12 bases. Germline CDR1 SNHLY, CDR2 FYNNEI. The CDR3 is 15 residues long. The TCR was taken from a woman between 40 and 55 years old with acute or convalescent COVID-19. The sample taken for sequencing was peripheral blood. This chain connects TRBV2 to TRBJ1-5; D is perhaps TRBD1 (6 bases). In DNA, the CDR3 is TGTGCCAGCAGTGGAACCCGACAGGGCAATCAGCCCCAGCATTTT. Protein sequence: CASSGTRQGNQPQHF.